This T cell receptor (beta chain) emerged from a study of T cell changes during pregnancy in multiple sclerosis. Using immunoSEQ multiplex PCR, the repertoire was profiled, and TCRdb retains in-frame clones only, with some absent. The table records about 68,000 clones, more than 80% of them present only once. V was shortened by 0 bases and J by 3 bases, with 6 bases between the two germline ends. The CDR3 is made up of 13 amino acids. The germline V gene has CDR1 MNHEY and CDR2 SVGAGI. This sequence joins TRBV6-5 and TRBJ2-7; D ambiguous. The sample was peripheral blood, taken in the second trimester of pregnancy. This receptor was obtained from a female donor with multiple sclerosis, enrolled in a pregnancy study. CDR3 region: CASSYSGSYEQYF. The DNA of the CDR3 is TGTGCCAGCAGTTACTCCGGTAGCTACGAGCAGTACTTC.